This TCR beta chain was captured by sequencing in a study of cytomegalovirus exposure and HLA in healthy donors. The V gene lost 2 bases and the J gene lost 7 bases, with 18 bases spanning the gap. The CDR3 spans 16 residues. In germline, CDR1 is MDHEN, CDR2 SYDVKM. PCR involved 60 Vbeta and 13 Jbeta primers. Generated by immunoSEQ multiplex PCR, the TCRdb table keeps only in-frame clones and is missing some. The listing contains 130,000 or so clones. Each donor was nominally healthy when sampled (though unrecorded immune exposures were likely). General study points: The study put around 180 TCR beta chains on its list as cytomegalovirus-associated. The CMV antigen specificity of a few CMV-associated chains was confirmed through in vitro analysis. Prior analysis indicated that the majority of TCR beta V segments exhibited productivity approximately 87% or approximately 30% of the time.

In the case of this clone: Its antigen is still unknown.

The TCR comes from a woman aged 40 to 55 in good health and CMV-seropositive. Sequencing input: PBMCs. The rearrangement joins TRBV28 to TRBJ1-5, with a tentative D call TRBD1 (6 bases). In DNA form, the CDR3 reads TGTGCCAGCAGTTTAAGGCTCTTCAGGGGATGGCAGCCCCAGCATTTT. Translated: CASSLRLFRGWQPQHF.